Listed here are 5 T cell receptor beta chains from one sample, sequenced in a study of tumor and adjacent non-tumor tissue in lung cancer. Three rounds of nested PCR, following a modified ARM-PCR protocol, produced the TCRbeta library. TCRdb processed the multiplex PCR reads anew with MiXCR; each CDR3 protein has one entry. The sample lists some 100,000 distinct CDR3 sequences, 65% occurring once. RNA was extracted from bulk tissue without any cell sorting. More than 3 cm separated this lung sample from the edge of the tumor. The sequenced sample was distant non-tumor lung tissue. These receptors all come from a young man with non-small cell lung cancer.

The J gene is TRBJ2-1, the V gene TRBV4-1, with TRBD2 matching over 7 bases. The germline CDR1 and CDR2 sequences are MGHRA and YSYEKL. The V segment lost 3 bases and the J segment 14 bases; nucleotides outside the gene matches: 19. The CDR3 sequence is 16 residues long. CDR3 coding DNA: TGCGCCAGCAGCCATGATAATGCTAACGGGGGGTTACGGAAGTTCTTC. This gives the protein CASSHDNANGGLRKFF.

The chain employs TRBV20-1 and TRBJ2-5, with TRBD2 matching 13 bases. The CDR3 length is 16 residues. With V trimmed by 6 bases and J by 2 bases, 9 bases remained unmatched. Germline lookup yields CDR1 DFQATT and CDR2 SNEGSKA (reference sequence). CDR3 amino acids: CSAPGLAGVLQETQYF. Here the CDR3 DNA reads TGCAGTGCCCCCGGACTAGCGGGAGTACTTCAAGAGACCCAGTACTTC.

For this clonotype: This may come from a read error, since a much larger clone is one base off. J is TRBJ2-7 and V is TRBV20-1, with TRBD1 as a possible D gene (6 bases). The CDR3 spans 13 residues. Germline values: CDR1 DFQATT, CDR2 SNEGSKA (reference sequence). The CDR3 DNA follows: TGCACTGTTACCGGACAGCGTGCCTACGAGCAGTACTTC. Encoded protein: CTVTGQRAYEQYF.

The chain has TRBV19 and TRBJ2-1, with D uncertain. Germline CDR1 reads LNHDA; CDR2 reads SQIVND (reference sequence). The CDR3 covers 14 residues. Trimming took 5 bases from V and 6 from J, leaving 14 bases between them. The CDR3 loop reads CASSENLLGNEQFF. CDR3 nucleotide sequence: TGTGCCAGTAGTGAAAATCTCTTGGGCAATGAGCAGTTCTTC. The full variable domain, completed using reference TRBV19 and TRBJ2-1, is DGGITQSPKYLFRKEGQNVTLSCEQNLNHDAMYWYRQDPGQGLRLIYYSQIVNDFQKGDIAEGYSVSREKKESFPLTVTSAQKNPTAFYLCASSENLLGNEQFFGPGTRLTVL.

This clonotype was found many times. This sequence joins TRBV29-1 and TRBJ2-5; D perhaps matches TRBD1 (5 bases). CDR1 SQVTM and CDR2 ANQGSEA come from the germline V gene. Trimming removed 4 bases from V and 5 bases from J, with 14 bases in between. The CDR3 sequence is 13 residues long. DNA for the CDR3: TGCAGCGTTGCTTCAGGGTTTGTCGAGACCCAGTACTTC. Residues: CSVASGFVETQYF.